This T cell receptor (beta chain) was identified in a study of CD8 T cells in ankylosing spondylitis (dated by TCRdb to 2016 to 2017). For the study in its entirety: The study set out to find disease-linked TCR variants by profiling T cell receptor beta repertoires in ankylosing spondylitis patients and healthy donors. In total, the full study cohort was made up of nearly 110 healthy donors and about two dozen ankylosing spondylitis patients. Peripheral blood was sampled, and synovial fluid was additionally collected from ankylosing spondylitis patients.

The germline V gene provides CDR1 KGHDR and CDR2 SFDVKD. The CDR3 measures 17 amino acids from cysteine to phenylalanine. Only the CDR3 DNA stays, 51 bases, in frame from base 1. V loses 3 bases at its end and J loses 0 bases; junction bases beyond the gene matches: 6. Broader findings and caveats from the paper: In peripheral blood, the disease-linked clones were found at relatively low frequencies and had a CD8+ phenotype. Some of the motif variants had been reported before in the synovial fluid and blood of reactive arthritis patients, a finding that suggests common disease-initiation mechanisms. The disease-linked clones were reported to be significantly enriched in matched synovial fluid samples from ankylosing spondylitis patients. Blood from ankylosing spondylitis patients appeared to be characterized by a TCR beta motif made up of several highly homologous amino acid variants.

The run used an Illumina HiSeq 2500. Quantitative 5'-RACE with molecular barcodes was used to prepare TCR beta libraries. Per the authors' processing: Disease-linked TCR variants were identified with a new computational method built on a probabilistic model of VDJ rearrangement. TCRdb trimmed the raw reads at Q25, called clones with MiXCR and kept productive beta chains. Rows are unified per CDR3 protein, each entry keeping the most common DNA and genes. The V and J calls here are based on TCRdb, not the publication. This sample lists roughly 450,000 distinct CDR3 sequences; roughly 25% were detected once. The top ten clones comprise roughly 0.9% of the sample. This clonotype was counted a few times. Its antigen is unknown. Per-base quality was not reported, and no clone a single base away is much larger than it.

This sequence was found in a male donor with ankylosing spondylitis. Material: blood, either unsorted or a sorted T cell fraction (not recorded which). The sequence is built from TRBV24-1 and TRBJ2-2; TRBD1 agrees with 7 junctional bases. The CDR3 protein: CATSDTRQGSNTGELFF. The nucleotide sequence is TGTGCCACCAGTGATACTAGACAGGGCTCGAACACCGGGGAGCTGTTTTTT.